The present entry profiles one TCR beta chain with its context. Its specific antigen is unknown. No much larger clone exists at a distance of one base, and base qualities are not known. The data were obtained in a study of blood T cell repertoires in COVID-19 (dated by TCRdb to about 2020). The study in broad terms: The collaborator samples originated in the United States, Italy and Spain and spanned the acute and convalescent phases of COVID-19. The prospective study material was composed of cDNA or gDNA derived from T cells, B-cell-depleted T cells, or PBMCs. Deeply sampled blood TCRbeta repertoires from subjects exposed to, actively infected with, or recovered from COVID-19 were included in the dataset. The repertoires were released in a freely available public database meant as a resource for research on the immune response to SARS-CoV-2. Samples came from the ongoing ImmuneRACE study (first 160 participants) plus 1,254 subjects from 6 global collaborators. The sample metadata nearly always contained a de-identified subject ID, COVID-19 status, age in years and sex. Where available, HLA class I and class II types were taken from metadata supplied by the sample provider and were not determined by assay-based typing. Paper-wide results and their limitations: How much clinical and demographic metadata was included differed by source and by participant, and the metadata was provided uncurated.

TCRbeta CDR3 regions were amplified from genomic DNA using the immunoSEQ Assay, a bias-controlled multiplex PCR. As for how the authors treated the data: The number of nucleated cells in each sample was estimated by amplification of reference gene primers within the assay. Sequence reads were collapsed and filtered to measure the absolute abundance of every unique TCRbeta CDR3 rearrangement. For each sample, productive Simpson clonality was calculated by taking the square root of Simpson's diversity index across productive rearrangements. As stored in TCRdb, this immuneACCESS dataset retains in-frame rearrangements with V and J assigned. A fraction of the clones does not appear; measured against another copy, unresolved V genes explain less than half of the discrepancy, and the remainder lacks a known reason. The V and J calls and the clone size are those of that table, but D and trimming were determined from the DNA. Present in this sample are about 110,000 clones, 76% of which were seen just once. The top ten clonotypes cover 3.8% of the sample.

Collaborating institutions collected whole blood in K2EDTA tubes following their own protocols. Collaborator samples were shipped for TCRbeta analysis as frozen whole blood, isolated PBMCs, or DNA extracted from either sample type. The CDR3 sequence holds 15 residues, the cysteine and phenylalanine included. Of all the DNA, just the CDR3 is kept, 45 bases in frame from base 1. V sheds 3 bases and J sheds 6 bases, leaving 15 bases between their ends. CDR1 and CDR2 are read off the germline V gene (reference sequence) as LNHDA and SQIVND. The chain uses TRBV19 and TRBJ1-5; TRBD1 is possibly the D segment (6 matching bases). Sequencing used peripheral blood. This clonotype originated in a woman older than 75 with acute or convalescent COVID-19. The CDR3 region reads CASSINGGGAQPQHF. The base sequence is TGTGCCAGTAGTATTAATGGAGGGGGGGCTCAGCCCCAGCATTTT.